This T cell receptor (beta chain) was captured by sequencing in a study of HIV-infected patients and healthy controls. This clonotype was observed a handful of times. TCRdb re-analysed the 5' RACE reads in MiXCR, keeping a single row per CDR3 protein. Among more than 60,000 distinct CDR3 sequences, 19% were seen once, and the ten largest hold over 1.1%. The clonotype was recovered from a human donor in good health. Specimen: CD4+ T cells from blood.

This chain's CDR3 is CAWSVRGDTGRYGYTF. CDR3 nucleotide sequence: TGTGCCTGGAGTGTACGGGGGGACACCGGCCGGTATGGCTACACCTTC. The chain has TRBV30 and TRBJ1-2; a possible D gene is TRBD1 (6 bases). CDR1 is GTSNPN and CDR2 is SVGIG in the germline V gene (reference sequence). CDR3 length equals 16 residues. V gave up 0 bases and J gave up 5 bases, with 19 bases separating them.